This T cell receptor (beta chain) was retrieved from a study of T cell repertoires in cytomegalovirus infection. From germline, CDR1 is SGHAT and CDR2 FQNNGV. The ends were cut back, 4 bases at V and 1 base at J, with 14 bases in the middle. The CDR3 loop spans 15 amino acids. Via MiXCR, TCRdb re-called the reads, giving one row per CDR3 protein. This table has 270,000 or so distinct CDR3 sequences, approximately 17% appearing once. V usage is TRBV11-2 and J usage is TRBJ2-7; D is uncertain. Specimen: CD8+ T cells from PBMCs. This TCR was recovered from a human donor in good health (CMV status not recorded). Some clones in this sample may be carry-over from other donors' samples. The CDR3 region is CASSSLDGDSYEQYF. The CDR3 bases are TGTGCCAGCAGCTCATTGGACGGAGATTCCTACGAGCAGTACTTC. Using reference TRBV11-2 and TRBJ2-7 for the parts outside the CDR3, the full variable domain is EAGVAQSPRYKIIEKRQSVAFWCNPISGHATLYWYQQILGQGPKLLIQFQNNGVVDDSQLPKDRFSAERLKGVDSTLKIQPAKLEDSAVYLCASSSLDGDSYEQYFGPGTRLTVT.